The 8 T cell receptor beta chains below come from one sample, sequenced in a study of blood T cell repertoires in COVID-19. Using immunoSEQ multiplex PCR, the repertoire was profiled, and TCRdb retains in-frame clones only, with some absent. Of about 150,000 clones in the sample, around 87% were seen once. The sample taken for sequencing was peripheral blood. The receptors were sampled from a woman aged 45-60 years with active or convalescent COVID-19.

This sequence joins TRBV7-9 and TRBJ1-1; 8 positions match TRBD1. Germline V CDR1 and CDR2: SEHNR, FQNEAQ (reference sequence). The V gene end was trimmed by 7 bases and the J gene end by 5 bases; junction bases not matched to a gene: 3. This CDR3 is built from 12 residues. The CDR3 nucleotides read TGTGCCAGCAACACAGGGGGGACTGAAGCTTTCTTT. This translates into CASNTGGTEAFF.

The chain has TRBV29-1 and TRBJ2-2; D is unclear. CDR3 size: 15 residues. V lost 3 bases to trimming and J lost 0 bases, with 11 bases between them. Germline CDR1 reads SQVTM; CDR2 reads ANQGSEA. CDR3 nucleotides: TGCAGCGTTGAGGCGGCGACTTCGAACACCGGGGAGCTGTTTTTT. It translates to CSVEAATSNTGELFF.

This chain links TRBV24-1 with TRBJ2-7; possibly TRBD1 for D (6 bases). The CDR3 totals 13 residues. V lost 0 bases to trimming and J lost 6 bases, with 8 bases between them. Germline assignment: CDR1 KGHDR and CDR2 SFDVKD. This CDR3 is CATSDLLGGEQYF. CDR3 bases: TGTGCCACCAGTGATTTGCTAGGGGGCGAGCAGTACTTC.

The V and J genes are TRBV6-5 and TRBJ1-1; 8 bases map to TRBD1. V lost 2 bases to trimming and J lost 8 bases; unmatched junction nucleotides: 10. Per germline, CDR1 MNHEY and CDR2 SVGAGI. This CDR3 has 15 residues. CDR3 coding DNA: TGTGCCAGCAGTTACCGGTCAGGGGGCTTTCCCGAAGCTTTCTTT. It specifies CASSYRSGGFPEAFF.

Comments on this clone: This specimen includes other DNA sequences encoding the same CDR3. V usage is TRBV18 and J usage is TRBJ1-5; TRBD1 is a possible D gene (5 bases). V lost 0 bases, J lost 4 bases, and 7 bases lay in between. The CDR3 sequence is 14 residues long. Per the germline V gene, CDR1 is KGHSH and CDR2 is LQKENI. The CDR3 is CASSPPDRNQPQHF. The DNA of the CDR3 is TGTGCCAGCTCACCACCCGACAGAAATCAGCCCCAGCATTTT. Filled out from reference TRBV18 and TRBJ1-5, the complete variable domain reads NAGVMQNPRHLVRRRGQEARLRCSPMKGHSHVYWYRQLPEEGLKFMVYLQKENIIDESGMPKERFSAEFPKEGPSILRIQQVVRGDSAAYFCASSPPDRNQPQHFGDGTRLSIL.

This chain uses TRBV9 with TRBJ1-3; D may be TRBD1 (5 bases). V lost 3 bases to trimming and J lost 4 bases, with 11 bases between them. This CDR3 region has 14 residues. The germline gives CDR1 SGDLS, CDR2 YYNGEE. The CDR3 is CASSADRRGNTIYF. Here the CDR3 DNA reads TGTGCCAGCAGCGCTGACAGAAGAGGAAACACCATATATTTT.

The chain joins TRBV18 to TRBJ1-1; D perhaps matches TRBD1 (5 bases). The V and J ends lost 2 bases and 1 base respectively, with 8 bases between them. Per germline, CDR1 KGHSH and CDR2 LQKENI. The CDR3 runs 14 residues. CDR3 DNA sequence: TGTGCCAGCTCACCAGAGGACACGAACACTGAAGCTTTCTTT. This gives the protein CASSPEDTNTEAFF. Full variable domain (missing parts from reference TRBV18 and TRBJ1-1): NAGVMQNPRHLVRRRGQEARLRCSPMKGHSHVYWYRQLPEEGLKFMVYLQKENIIDESGMPKERFSAEFPKEGPSILRIQQVVRGDSAAYFCASSPEDTNTEAFFGQGTRLTVV.

V usage is TRBV4-1 and J usage is TRBJ1-2; 7 bases align to TRBD1. From germline, CDR1 is MGHRA and CDR2 YSYEKL. J was trimmed by 5 bases and V by 2 bases; bases with no gene match: 14. The CDR3 totals 17 residues. CDR3 coding DNA: TGCGCCAGCAGCCAACCACTTGACCGGACAGGTAGTTATGGCTACACCTTC. Amino acid sequence: CASSQPLDRTGSYGYTF.